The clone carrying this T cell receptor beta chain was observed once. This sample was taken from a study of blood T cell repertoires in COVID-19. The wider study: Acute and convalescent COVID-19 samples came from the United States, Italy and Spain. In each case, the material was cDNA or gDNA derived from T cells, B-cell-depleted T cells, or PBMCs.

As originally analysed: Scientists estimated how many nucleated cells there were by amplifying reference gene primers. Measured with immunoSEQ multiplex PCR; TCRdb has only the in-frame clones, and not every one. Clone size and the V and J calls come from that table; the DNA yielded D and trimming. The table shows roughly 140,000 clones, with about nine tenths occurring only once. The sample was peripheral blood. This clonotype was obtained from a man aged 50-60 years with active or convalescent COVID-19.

The CDR3 reads CASSQRLAGEMGELFF. CDR3 coding DNA: TGTGCCAGCAGCCAAAGACTAGCGGGAGAAATGGGGGAGCTGTTTTTT. The chain employs TRBV3-1 (or the pseudogene TRBV3-2) and TRBJ2-2; TRBD2 agrees at 12 bases. V gave up 2 bases and J gave up 8 bases; unmatched junction bases: 6. Germline CDR1 LGHDT, CDR2 YNNKEL (reference sequence). The CDR3 has 16 amino acids.